The 26 T cell receptor beta chains below come from one sample, sequenced in a study of blood T cell repertoires in COVID-19. Method: immunoSEQ multiplex PCR; TCRdb's copy keeps in-frame clones and lacks some. Among 150,000 to 250,000 clones, roughly 94% were seen once, and the ten largest hold 0.76%. The specimen sequenced was peripheral blood. These TCRs come from a man aged 25-45 years with COVID-19, enrolled during active disease.

The chain uses TRBV5-4 and TRBJ1-2; the D gene is possibly TRBD1 (6 bases). This CDR3 has 13 amino acids. CDR1 and CDR2 (germline): SGHNT, YYREEE (reference sequence). V was pared by 0 bases and J by 8 bases, with 11 bases between. In DNA, the CDR3 is TGTGCCAGCAGCTTGGTGGTGGGGGCAGGCTACACCTTC. The encoded protein is CASSLVVGAGYTF.

This clone occurred once. V is TRBV27 and J is TRBJ1-6; 8 nucleotides line up with TRBD1. V lost 6 bases, J lost 7 bases, and 8 bases stayed unmatched. The germline V gene has CDR1 MNHEY and CDR2 SMNVEV (reference sequence). The CDR3 sequence is 15 residues long. CDR3 sequence reads: CASSQSGTGNSPLHF. CDR3 nucleotide sequence: TGTGCCAGCAGCCAAAGTGGGACAGGAAATTCACCCCTCCACTTT.

J is TRBJ1-2 and V is TRBV6-5; D ambiguous. Germline CDR1 and CDR2: MNHEY and SVGAGI. There are 11 residues in the CDR3. V gave up 5 bases and J gave up 6 bases, with 7 bases separating them. Here the CDR3 reads CASSLGDGYTF. In DNA form, the CDR3 reads TGTGCCAGCAGTCTCGGGGATGGCTACACCTTC.

This sequence joins TRBV18 and TRBJ1-1, with D hard to call. Germline CDR1 KGHSH, CDR2 LQKENI. The CDR3 runs to 14 residues. The ends were cut back, 0 bases at V and 1 base at J, with 6 bases in the middle. CDR3 residues: CASSPPNTNTEAFF. The CDR3 DNA reads as TGTGCCAGCTCACCACCTAACACGAACACTGAAGCTTTCTTT.

The chain has TRBV15 and TRBJ1-1; a possible D gene is TRBD1 (5 bases). CDR1 LNHNV and CDR2 YYDKDF come from the germline V gene (reference sequence). Trimming took off 0 bases at V and 5 bases at J, with 25 bases between the two ends. CDR3 length: 19 amino acids. Written as DNA, the CDR3 is TGTGCCACCAGCAGAGAATCTGGAGGGGTCCGGCCTCGTGGGACTGAAGCTTTCTTT. Its translation is CATSRESGGVRPRGTEAFF.

The DNA for the CDR3 is TGTGCCAGCAGCGGGACTTACGGTTACGAGCAGTACTTC. It encodes CASSGTYGYEQYF. This sequence joins TRBV6-5 and TRBJ2-7, with D maybe TRBD2 (6 bases). Trimming shortened V by 6 bases and J by 4 bases, and 13 bases separated the two germline ends. CDR1 is MNHEY and CDR2 is SVGAGI in the germline V gene. The CDR3 has 13 residues.

The genes are TRBV7-9 and TRBJ2-5; D uncertain. CDR1 and CDR2 (germline): SEHNR, FQNEAQ (reference sequence). This CDR3 spans 11 amino acids. The V gene lost 3 bases and the J gene lost 8 bases, with 7 bases spanning the gap. CDR3 residues: CASSFQTTQYF. Written as DNA, the CDR3 is TGTGCCAGCAGCTTCCAAACAACCCAGTACTTC.

This rearrangement joins TRBV5-4 to TRBJ2-1, with TRBD2 matching over 9 bases. This CDR3 region has 15 residues. Germline V gene lookup returns CDR1 SGHNT and CDR2 YYREEE (reference sequence). The V gene end was trimmed by 0 bases and the J gene end by 5 bases; junction bases not matched to a gene: 3. The CDR3, as DNA: TGTGCCAGCAGCTTGGAGCAGCGGGGGGACAATGAGCAGTTCTTC. This sequence encodes CASSLEQRGDNEQFF.

The chain employs TRBV10-3 and TRBJ2-2, with TRBD1 matching 8 bases. This CDR3 is built from 15 residues. From germline, CDR1 is ENHRY and CDR2 SYGVKD. The V segment lost 10 bases and the J segment 1 base; nucleotides outside the gene matches: 8. CDR3 in DNA: TGTGCCACCGCCTTTGGGACAGGGAACACCGGGGAGCTGTTTTTT. Protein: CATAFGTGNTGELFF.

J is TRBJ2-1 and V is TRBV10-3, with 13 bases lining up with TRBD2. Germline V gene data show CDR1 as ENHRY and CDR2 as SYGVKD. Trimming removed 5 bases from V and 6 bases from J; junction bases left unmatched: 4. There are 15 residues in the CDR3. The CDR3 here is CAISTSGGAANEQFF. CDR3 sequence (DNA): TGTGCCATCAGTACTAGCGGGGGGGCGGCCAATGAGCAGTTCTTC.

The chain is built from TRBV28 and TRBJ1-1; D gene ambiguous. This CDR3 comprises 14 residues. The V gene lost 8 bases and the J gene lost 5 bases, with 18 bases spanning the gap. CDR1 MDHEN and CDR2 SYDVKM come from the germline V gene. Here the CDR3 reads CASPYRATGTEAFF. In DNA, the CDR3 is TGTGCCAGCCCTTATCGGGCTACGGGGACTGAAGCTTTCTTT. Complete variable domain (other parts from reference TRBV28 and TRBJ1-1): DVKVTQSSRYLVKRTGEKVFLECVQDMDHENMFWYRQDPGLGLRLIYFSYDVKMKEKGDIPEGYSVSREKKERFSLILESASTNQTSMYLCASPYRATGTEAFFGQGTRLTVV.

The V call is TRBV11-2, the J call TRBJ1-2, with 12 bases fitting TRBD1. V trimming: 5 bases; J trimming: 7 bases; junction bases outside the gene matches: 8. CDR1 and CDR2 (germline): SGHAT, FQNNGV. The CDR3 is made up of 15 amino acids. CDR3 sequence: CASSLKGQGAGGYTF. The DNA for the CDR3 is TGTGCCAGCAGCCTAAAGGGACAGGGGGCGGGTGGCTACACCTTC. The full variable domain, in which reference TRBV11-2 and TRBJ1-2 provide the parts outside the CDR3, is EAGVAQSPRYKIIEKRQSVAFWCNPISGHATLYWYQQILGQGPKLLIQFQNNGVVDDSQLPKDRFSAERLKGVDSTLKIQPAKLEDSAVYLCASSLKGQGAGGYTFGSGTRLTVV.

CDR3 protein: CASSQAEGSPLHF. CDR3 DNA sequence: TGTGCCAGCAGCCAAGCTGAGGGCTCACCCCTCCACTTT. The V and J genes are TRBV3-1 (or the pseudogene TRBV3-2) and TRBJ1-6, with unresolved D. The CDR3 sequence is 13 residues long. Trimming left V 1 base short and J 10 bases short, with 8 bases between. CDR1 is LGHDT and CDR2 is YNNKEL in the germline V gene (reference sequence).

This chain links TRBV5-5 with TRBJ1-1; D perhaps matches TRBD1 (6 bases). The CDR3 has 13 amino acids. V was trimmed by 3 bases and J by 7 bases, leaving 13 bases between them. CDR1 is SGHKS, CDR2 YYEKEE, per germline (reference sequence). The CDR3 loop reads CASSSRTDLEAFF. The DNA of the CDR3 is TGTGCCAGCAGCTCCAGGACAGACCTTGAAGCTTTCTTT. Full variable domain (remainder filled in from reference TRBV5-5 and TRBJ1-1): DAGVTQSPTHLIKTRGQQVTLRCSPISGHKSVSWYQQVLGQGPQFIFQYYEKEERGRGNFPDRFSARQFPNYSSELNVNALLLGDSALYLCASSSRTDLEAFFGQGTRLTVV.

The V gene is TRBV5-1, the J gene TRBJ1-1, with 8 bases identical to TRBD1. The CDR3 has 16 residues. V gave up 2 bases and J gave up 1 base; unmatched junction bases: 7. Germline CDR1 SGHRS, CDR2 YFSETQ. CDR3 nucleotide sequence: TGCGCCAGCAGCTTTCTCGGACAGGGAACGAACACTGAAGCTTTCTTT. Encoded protein: CASSFLGQGTNTEAFF.

This chain links TRBV4-1 with TRBJ2-1; 10 bases map to TRBD2. Germline V CDR1 and CDR2: MGHRA, YSYEKL. V was clipped by 5 bases and J by 3 bases; unmatched bases: 7. This CDR3 contains 16 residues. Here the CDR3 DNA reads TGCGCCAGCAGCGGAGAGCGGGGGGGTTTCTACAATGAGCAGTTCTTC. Protein sequence: CASSGERGGFYNEQFF.

This chain connects TRBV6-5 to TRBJ1-2; 9 nucleotides line up with TRBD1. The junction had 6 bases not matched to a gene; V was cut back by 6 bases and J by 4 bases. The germline V gene has CDR1 MNHEY and CDR2 SVGAGI. The CDR3 sequence is 14 residues long. CDR3 in amino acids: CASRAGTGLYGYTF. The CDR3 DNA sequence: TGTGCCAGCAGAGCCGGGACAGGGCTCTATGGCTACACCTTC.

The chain carries TRBV10-2 and TRBJ1-2; weak D call: TRBD1 (5 bases). Trimming took off 3 bases at V and 7 bases at J, with 15 bases between the two ends. The germline gives CDR1 WSHSY, CDR2 SAAADI. CDR3 length: 14 amino acids. The CDR3 sequence is CASSERGALRGYTF. CDR3 bases: TGCGCCAGCAGTGAAAGGGGTGCTTTGCGTGGCTACACCTTC.

V usage is TRBV7-3 and J usage is TRBJ2-3; D unresolved. The CDR3 length is 14 residues. With 1 base removed from V and 10 bases from J, the gap between germline ends came to 15 bases. CDR1 and CDR2 (germline): SGHTA, FQGTGA. The chain's CDR3 is CASSLSGLPSPQYF. CDR3 coding DNA: TGTGCCAGCAGCTTAAGCGGCTTGCCTTCGCCGCAGTATTTT.

The chain couples TRBV29-1 to TRBJ2-3; tentatively, D is TRBD1 (7 bases). Trimming left V 6 bases short and J 4 bases short, with 17 bases between. This CDR3 has 14 amino acids. The germline gives CDR1 SQVTM, CDR2 ANQGSEA. CDR3 protein: CSVQQGWEADTQYF. In nucleotides, the CDR3 is TGCAGCGTCCAACAGGGGTGGGAGGCAGATACGCAGTATTTT.

The rearrangement links TRBV12-2 to TRBJ2-7; TRBD2, the table's D call, lacks a check against the DNA. TRBV12-2 is recorded as a pseudogene. CDR3 length equals 15 residues. For the CDR3, the DNA is TGTGCAAGTCGCTTAGGTGTGGGGGGAAGTCTTGAGCAGTACTTC. Encoded protein: CASRLGVGGSLEQYF.

This rearrangement joins TRBV10-3 to TRBJ2-7; 8 positions match TRBD2. The CDR3 is 17 amino acids. After removal of 3 bases from V and 0 bases from J, the junction contained 10 bases not matched to a gene. Germline V lookup: CDR1 ENHRY, CDR2 SYGVKD. CDR3 amino acids: CAISDPGLAASSYEQYF. In nucleotides, the CDR3 is TGTGCCATCAGTGATCCCGGACTAGCTGCTAGCTCCTACGAGCAGTACTTC.

The rearrangement joins TRBV6-5 to TRBJ1-5, with D unclear. Looked up from germline, CDR1 is MNHEY and CDR2 is SVGAGI. Trimming took off 5 bases at V and 7 bases at J, with 9 bases between the two ends. This CDR3 is 12 amino acids long. This CDR3 reads CASSRYPQPQHF. CDR3 bases: TGTGCCAGCAGTCGCTATCCCCAGCCCCAGCATTTT.

The chain uses TRBV9 and TRBJ2-1; 10 positions match TRBD1. After removal of 3 bases from V and 8 bases from J, the junction contained 8 bases not matched to a gene. The CDR3 sequence is 15 residues long. CDR1 is SGDLS and CDR2 is YYNGEE in the germline V gene. CDR3 nucleotide sequence: TGTGCCAGCAGCGCCGGGACAGGGGTTGTGGATGAGCAGTTCTTC. This gives the protein CASSAGTGVVDEQFF.

CDR3 sequence: CASSLRLSKDEQFF. CDR3 bases: TGTGCCAGCAGTCTTCGACTATCCAAGGATGAGCAGTTCTTC. The V call is TRBV6-5, the J call TRBJ2-1; a weak D match, TRBD2 (5 bases). Germline V CDR1 and CDR2: MNHEY, SVGAGI. The V gene lost 5 bases and the J gene lost 8 bases, with 16 bases spanning the gap. CDR3 length: 14 amino acids.

The chain employs TRBV6-5 and TRBJ1-2; 8 bases map to TRBD1. Germline V gene lookup returns CDR1 MNHEY and CDR2 SVGAGI. V lost 7 bases to trimming and J lost 5 bases; unmatched junction nucleotides: 6. This CDR3 has 13 residues. The CDR3 DNA sequence: TGTGCCAGCACGTCCCACAGGGGGTATGGCTACACCTTC. The encoded protein is CASTSHRGYGYTF.